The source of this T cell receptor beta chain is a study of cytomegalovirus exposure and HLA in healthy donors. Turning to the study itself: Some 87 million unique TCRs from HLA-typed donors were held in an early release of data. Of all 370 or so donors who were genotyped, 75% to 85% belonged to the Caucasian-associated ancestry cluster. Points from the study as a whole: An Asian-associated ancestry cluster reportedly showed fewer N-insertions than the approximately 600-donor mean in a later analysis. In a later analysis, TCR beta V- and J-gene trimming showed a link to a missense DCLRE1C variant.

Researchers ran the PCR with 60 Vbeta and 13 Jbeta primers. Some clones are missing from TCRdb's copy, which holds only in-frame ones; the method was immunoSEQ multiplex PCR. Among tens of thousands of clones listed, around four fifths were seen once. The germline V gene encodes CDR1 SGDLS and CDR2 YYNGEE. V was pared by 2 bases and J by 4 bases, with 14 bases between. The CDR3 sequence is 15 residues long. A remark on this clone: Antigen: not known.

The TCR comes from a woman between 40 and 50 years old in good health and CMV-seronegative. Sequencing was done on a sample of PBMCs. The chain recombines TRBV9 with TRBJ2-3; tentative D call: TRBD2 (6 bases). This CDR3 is CASSVGTPGADTQYF. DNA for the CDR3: TGTGCCAGCAGCGTCGGGACTCCGGGCGCAGATACGCAGTATTTT. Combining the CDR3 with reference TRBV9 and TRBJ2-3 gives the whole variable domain DSGVTQTPKHLITATGQRVTLRCSPRSGDLSVYWYQQSLDQGLQFLIQYYNGEERAKGNILERFSAQQFPDLHSELNLSSLELGDSALYFCASSVGTPGADTQYFGPGTRLTVL.